This T cell receptor (beta chain) was recorded in a study of shared clonotypes between healthy human individuals. Donors were Caucasian adults residing in Nashville, Tennessee, USA. With respect to this clone: Its antigen is as yet unknown.

Study conclusions and caveats: Expectations were that clonotype sharing among donors would be affected by sequencing depth.

The method was immunoSEQ multiplex PCR; TCRdb's version includes in-frame clones alone and lacks a portion of them. The profile covers hundreds of thousands of clones, with roughly 79% appearing a single time and approximately 12% taken by the ten largest. The receptor was derived from a middle-aged woman in good health. Some clones in this sample may be carry-over from other donors' samples. The source material was PBMCs.

CDR3 nucleotides: TGTGCCAGCAGCTTAGGAGAGCAAAAACTGTTTTTT. Protein: CASSLGEQKLFF. V is TRBV7-9 and J is TRBJ1-4; D is uncertain. The V and J ends lost 1 base and 9 bases respectively, with 6 bases between them. The CDR3 spans 12 residues. Germline V lookup: CDR1 SEHNR, CDR2 FQNEAQ (reference sequence). Filled out from reference TRBV7-9 and TRBJ1-4, the complete variable domain reads DTGVSQNPRHKITKRGQNVTFRCDPISEHNRLYWYRQTLGQGPEFLTYFQNEAQLEKSRLLSDRFSAERPKGSFSTLEIQRTEQGDSAMYLCASSLGEQKLFFGSGTQLSVL.